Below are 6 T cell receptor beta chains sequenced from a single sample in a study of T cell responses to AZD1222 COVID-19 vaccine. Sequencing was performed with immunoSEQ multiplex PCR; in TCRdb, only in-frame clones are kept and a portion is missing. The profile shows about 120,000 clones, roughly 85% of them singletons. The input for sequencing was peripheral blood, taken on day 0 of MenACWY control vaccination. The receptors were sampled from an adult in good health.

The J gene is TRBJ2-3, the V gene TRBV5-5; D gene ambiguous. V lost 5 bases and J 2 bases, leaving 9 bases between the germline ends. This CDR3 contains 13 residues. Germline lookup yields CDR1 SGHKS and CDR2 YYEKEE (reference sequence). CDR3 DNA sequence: TGTGCCAGCAGTTCCTCTACCACAGATACGCAGTATTTT. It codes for CASSSSTTDTQYF. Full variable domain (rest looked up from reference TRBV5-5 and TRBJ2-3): DAGVTQSPTHLIKTRGQQVTLRCSPISGHKSVSWYQQVLGQGPQFIFQYYEKEERGRGNFPDRFSARQFPNYSSELNVNALLLGDSALYLCASSSSTTDTQYFGPGTRLTVL.

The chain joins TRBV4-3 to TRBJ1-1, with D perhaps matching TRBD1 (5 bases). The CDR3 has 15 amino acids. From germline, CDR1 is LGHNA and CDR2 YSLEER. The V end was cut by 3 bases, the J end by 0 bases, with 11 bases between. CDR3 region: CASSQIGHLNTEAFF. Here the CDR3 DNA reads TGCGCCAGCAGCCAGATCGGACATTTGAACACTGAAGCTTTCTTT.

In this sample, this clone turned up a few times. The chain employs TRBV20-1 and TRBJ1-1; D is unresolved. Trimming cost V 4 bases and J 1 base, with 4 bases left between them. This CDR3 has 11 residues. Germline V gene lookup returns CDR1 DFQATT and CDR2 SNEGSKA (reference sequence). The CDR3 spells CSAKQNTEAFF. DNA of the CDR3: TGCAGTGCTAAACAGAACACTGAAGCTTTCTTT.

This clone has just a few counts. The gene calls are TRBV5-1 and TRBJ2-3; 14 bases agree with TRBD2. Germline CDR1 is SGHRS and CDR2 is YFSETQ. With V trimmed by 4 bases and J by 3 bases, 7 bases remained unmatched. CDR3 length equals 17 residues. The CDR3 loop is CASSLLTSGGATDTQYF. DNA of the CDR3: TGCGCCAGCAGCCTCTTGACTAGCGGGGGGGCGACAGATACGCAGTATTTT.

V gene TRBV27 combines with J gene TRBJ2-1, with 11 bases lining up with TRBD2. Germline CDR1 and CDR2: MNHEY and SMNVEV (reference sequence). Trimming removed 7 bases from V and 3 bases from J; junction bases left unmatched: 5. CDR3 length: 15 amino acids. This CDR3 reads CASILSGGDYNEQFF. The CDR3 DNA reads TGTGCCAGCATCCTTAGCGGGGGGGACTACAATGAGCAGTTCTTC.

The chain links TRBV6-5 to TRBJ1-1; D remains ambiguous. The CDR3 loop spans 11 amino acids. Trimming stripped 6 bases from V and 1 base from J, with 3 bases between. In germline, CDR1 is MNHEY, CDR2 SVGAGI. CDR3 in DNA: TGTGCCAGCAGAACGAACACTGAAGCTTTCTTT. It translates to CASRTNTEAFF.